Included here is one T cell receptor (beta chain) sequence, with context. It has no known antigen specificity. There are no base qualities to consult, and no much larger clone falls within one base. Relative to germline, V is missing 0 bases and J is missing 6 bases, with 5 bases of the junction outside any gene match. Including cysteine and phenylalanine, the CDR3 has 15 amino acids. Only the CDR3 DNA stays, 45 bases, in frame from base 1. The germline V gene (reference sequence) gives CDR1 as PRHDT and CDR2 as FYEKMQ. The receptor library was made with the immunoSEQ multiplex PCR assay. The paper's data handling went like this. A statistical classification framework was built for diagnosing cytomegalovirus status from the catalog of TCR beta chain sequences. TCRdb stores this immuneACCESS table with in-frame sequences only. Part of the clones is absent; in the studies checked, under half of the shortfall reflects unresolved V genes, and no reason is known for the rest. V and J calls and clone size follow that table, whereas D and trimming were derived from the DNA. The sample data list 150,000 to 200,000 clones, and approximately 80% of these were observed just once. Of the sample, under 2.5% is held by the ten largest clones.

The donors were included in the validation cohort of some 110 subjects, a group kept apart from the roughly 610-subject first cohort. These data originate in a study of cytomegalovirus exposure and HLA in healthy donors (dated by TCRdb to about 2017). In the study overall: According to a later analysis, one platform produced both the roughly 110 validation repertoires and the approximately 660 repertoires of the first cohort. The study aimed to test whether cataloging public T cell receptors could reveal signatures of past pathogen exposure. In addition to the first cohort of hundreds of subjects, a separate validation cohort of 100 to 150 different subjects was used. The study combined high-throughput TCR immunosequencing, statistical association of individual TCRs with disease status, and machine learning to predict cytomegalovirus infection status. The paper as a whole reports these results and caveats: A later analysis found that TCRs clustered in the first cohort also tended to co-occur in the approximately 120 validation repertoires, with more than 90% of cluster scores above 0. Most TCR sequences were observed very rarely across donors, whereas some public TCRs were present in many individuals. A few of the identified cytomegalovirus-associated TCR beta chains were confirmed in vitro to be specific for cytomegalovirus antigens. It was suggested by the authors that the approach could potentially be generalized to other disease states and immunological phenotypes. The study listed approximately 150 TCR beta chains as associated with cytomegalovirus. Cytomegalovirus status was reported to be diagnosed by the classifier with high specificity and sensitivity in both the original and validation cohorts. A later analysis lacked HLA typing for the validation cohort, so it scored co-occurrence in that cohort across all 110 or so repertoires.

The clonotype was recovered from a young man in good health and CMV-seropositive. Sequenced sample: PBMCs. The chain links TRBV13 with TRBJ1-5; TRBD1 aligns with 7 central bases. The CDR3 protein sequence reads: CASSLGQGGFQPQHF. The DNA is TGTGCCAGCAGCTTAGGCCAAGGGGGCTTTCAGCCCCAGCATTTT.